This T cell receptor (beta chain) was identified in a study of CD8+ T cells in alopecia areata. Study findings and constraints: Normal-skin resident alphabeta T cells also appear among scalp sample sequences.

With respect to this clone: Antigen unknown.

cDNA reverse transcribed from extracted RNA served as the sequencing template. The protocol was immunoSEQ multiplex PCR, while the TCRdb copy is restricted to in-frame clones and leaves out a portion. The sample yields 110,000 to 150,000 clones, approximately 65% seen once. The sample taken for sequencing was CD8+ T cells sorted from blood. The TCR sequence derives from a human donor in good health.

Here the CDR3 DNA reads TGTGCCAGCAGCTTGAGACAGACCTATACCGGGGAGCTGTTTTTT. Its protein is CASSLRQTYTGELFF. This chain joins TRBV13 and TRBJ2-2; tentative D call: TRBD1 (5 bases). Germline lookup yields CDR1 PRHDT and CDR2 FYEKMQ (reference sequence). The CDR3 runs to 15 residues. Trimming shortened V by 3 bases and J by 5 bases, and 13 bases separated the two germline ends.